The count of the clone carrying this TCR beta chain is one. Its antigen is not identified. The sample belongs to a study of long-term antiretroviral therapy in people with HIV. Regarding the study as a whole: Information on adherence to ART, viral resistance or therapy changes was unavailable. Clones showing expansion before ART dominated the repertoire at all time points.

An immunoSEQ assay, version v3.0, was performed at survey level. Sequencing used immunoSEQ multiplex PCR; TCRdb keeps in-frame clones, though not all of them. The data contain 9,000 to 13,000 clones, approximately 90% of them singletons. The starting material was unsorted PBMCs, obtained 0.2 years before starting antiretroviral therapy. This receptor was taken from a woman in her forties with HIV.

CDR3: CASSLSARASRTNTGELFF. For the CDR3, the DNA is TGTGCCAGCAGTTTATCGGCCAGGGCCTCTCGAACAAACACCGGGGAGCTGTTTTTT. The V call is TRBV27, the J call TRBJ2-2, with D possibly matching TRBD1 (5 bases). The CDR3 is 19 residues long. V lost 0 bases to trimming and J lost 2 bases, with 19 bases between them. Germline V CDR1 and CDR2: MNHEY, SMNVEV (reference sequence).